Shown below are 20 T cell receptor beta chains from a single sample sequenced in a study of siplizumab effects on memory and regulatory T cells. Generated by immunoSEQ multiplex PCR, the TCRdb table keeps only in-frame clones and is missing some. The table records about 100,000 clones, approximately 94% of them present only once. The sequenced material came from non-Treg CD4+ T cells sorted from blood. The receptors stem from a human donor in good health.

The chain combines TRBV29-1 with TRBJ1-5, with D unresolved. The germline CDR1 and CDR2 sequences are SQVTM and ANQGSEA. CDR3 length: 12 amino acids. The V end lost 5 bases, the J end lost 2 bases, and 7 bases lay between the germline ends. CDR3 sequence reads: CSVRVRNQPQHF. Here the CDR3 DNA reads TGCAGCGTTAGGGTGCGCAATCAGCCCCAGCATTTT.

J is TRBJ1-2 and V is TRBV19; a weak D match, TRBD1 (5 bases). The germline gives CDR1 LNHDA, CDR2 SQIVND (reference sequence). The germline V and J ends were trimmed by 3 bases and 6 bases, with 17 bases remaining between them. This CDR3 is 15 amino acids long. DNA for the CDR3: TGTGCCAGTAGTATTAATAGCGTAACAGGCCATGGCTACACCTTC. Amino acids: CASSINSVTGHGYTF. The full variable domain, rest sourced from reference TRBV19 and TRBJ1-2, is DGGITQSPKYLFRKEGQNVTLSCEQNLNHDAMYWYRQDPGQGLRLIYYSQIVNDFQKGDIAEGYSVSREKKESFPLTVTSAQKNPTAFYLCASSINSVTGHGYTFGSGTRLTVV.

V is TRBV13 and J is TRBJ2-1; D is possibly TRBD2 (6 bases). CDR1 and CDR2 (germline): PRHDT, FYEKMQ (reference sequence). The CDR3 contains 13 residues. The V end was cut by 5 bases, the J end by 8 bases, with 13 bases between. The CDR3 bases are TGTGCCAGCAGCGCAATACCGGGGGATGAGCAGTTCTTC. It codes for CASSAIPGDEQFF.

The chain carries TRBV19 and TRBJ2-3; 16 positions agree with TRBD2. This CDR3 is built from 18 residues. CDR1 and CDR2 from the germline V gene are LNHDA and SQIVND (reference sequence). V lost 5 bases and J lost 5; bases outside the gene matches: 10. Here the CDR3 reads CASSATGTSGRAEDTQYF. CDR3 in DNA: TGTGCCAGTAGTGCCACCGGGACTAGCGGGAGGGCCGAAGATACGCAGTATTTT.

The V and J genes are TRBV18 and TRBJ1-4; a possible D gene is TRBD1 (5 bases). The germline V gene encodes CDR1 KGHSH and CDR2 LQKENI. V lost 3 bases to trimming and J lost 6 bases, with 14 bases between them. This CDR3 contains 15 residues. DNA of the CDR3: TGTGCCAGCTCACCCTCACCTATAGGGGATGAAAAACTGTTTTTT. Translated: CASSPSPIGDEKLFF.

This clone was seen just once. The chain is built from TRBV10-3 and TRBJ2-1; D may be TRBD1 (6 bases). The CDR3 sequence is 14 residues long. Germline V gene lookup returns CDR1 ENHRY and CDR2 SYGVKD. Trimming cost V 8 bases and J 7 bases, with 18 bases left between them. The CDR3 protein is CAISVGGAGNEQFF. CDR3 bases: TGTGCCATCTCCGTTGGGGGCGCAGGGAATGAGCAGTTCTTC.

This clone was detected once. The CDR3, as DNA: TGCAGTGCGACTCAGACGGATGGCTACACCTTC. Protein sequence: CSATQTDGYTF. The chain uses TRBV20-1 and TRBJ1-2; D gene unclear. Per the germline V gene, CDR1 is DFQATT and CDR2 is SNEGSKA (reference sequence). V was clipped by 6 bases and J by 6 bases, with 11 bases between them. The CDR3 is 11 residues long.

This chain uses TRBV28 with TRBJ2-1; 9 bases align to TRBD1. Germline assignment: CDR1 MDHEN and CDR2 SYDVKM. Trimming at V came to 8 bases and at J to 4 bases, leaving 9 bases not matched to a gene. This CDR3 is 15 amino acids long. The CDR3 reads CASRRQGGMYNEQFF. CDR3 bases: TGTGCCAGCCGACGACAGGGGGGAATGTACAATGAGCAGTTCTTC.

This clone was counted a single time. The chain employs TRBV29-1 and TRBJ2-7, with TRBD1 identical over 9 bases. The germline CDR1 and CDR2 sequences are SQVTM and ANQGSEA. This CDR3 has 17 residues. V was clipped by 5 bases and J by 2 bases; unmatched bases: 16. CDR3 bases: TGCAGCGTTCTAGATGGACAGGGGAAACTACCACCCTACGAGCAGTACTTC. This gives the protein CSVLDGQGKLPPYEQYF.

The chain uses TRBV18 and TRBJ2-3; 9 bases line up with TRBD1. V was clipped by 5 bases and J by 3 bases; unmatched bases: 9. Germline V lookup: CDR1 KGHSH, CDR2 LQKENI. CDR3 length: 16 amino acids. In DNA form, the CDR3 reads TGTGCCAGCTCAACAGGGACAGGGACGAGAACAGATACGCAGTATTTT. Protein product: CASSTGTGTRTDTQYF.

The genes are TRBV5-1 and TRBJ2-1; 8 nucleotides align to TRBD2. J lost 13 bases, V lost 1 base, and 4 bases had no gene match. CDR1 and CDR2 from the germline V gene are SGHRS and YFSETQ. The CDR3 has 12 amino acids. The CDR3 DNA sequence: TGCGCCAGCAGCTTGACAGCGGGAGATCAGTTCTTC. Protein product: CASSLTAGDQFF.

The V and J genes are TRBV5-4 and TRBJ1-2; TRBD1 might be the D (6 bases). The V end was cut by 4 bases, the J end by 6 bases, with 16 bases between. The CDR3 sequence is 14 residues long. Germline V CDR1 and CDR2: SGHNT, YYREEE (reference sequence). Here the CDR3 DNA reads TGTGCCAGCAGCCCGCTACAGGGTACCCATGGCTACACCTTC. Amino acid sequence: CASSPLQGTHGYTF.

The V call is TRBV25-1, the J call TRBJ2-5; 8 bases agree with TRBD2. This CDR3 comprises 14 residues. The germline V gene has CDR1 MGHDK and CDR2 SYGVNS. Trimming at V came to 2 bases and at J to 2 bases, leaving 1 base not matched to a gene. The CDR3 DNA is TGTGCCAGCAGTGAAATAGCGGGGCAAGAGACCCAGTACTTC. This gives the protein CASSEIAGQETQYF.

J is TRBJ2-1 and V is TRBV9, with 7 nucleotides matching TRBD2. Germline V gene sequence: CDR1 SGDLS, CDR2 YYNGEE. V lost 3 bases, J lost 7 bases, and 4 bases stayed unmatched. The CDR3 length is 13 residues. The CDR3 DNA is TGTGCCAGCAGCGCAAGACTAGCAAATGAGCAGTTCTTC. This encodes CASSARLANEQFF.

This chain connects TRBV5-5 to TRBJ2-4, with 11 nucleotides matching TRBD2. The CDR3 has 16 amino acids. J gave up 3 bases and V 2 bases, and 4 bases lay outside the gene matches. Germline assignment: CDR1 SGHKS and CDR2 YYEKEE (reference sequence). This CDR3 is CASSFPGLADKNIQYF. The CDR3 DNA is TGTGCCAGCAGCTTTCCGGGACTAGCGGACAAAAACATTCAGTACTTC.

The chain couples TRBV6-5 to TRBJ1-1; tentative D call: TRBD1 (6 bases). Looked up from germline, CDR1 is MNHEY and CDR2 is SVGAGI. The V and J ends lost 6 bases and 2 bases respectively, with 10 bases between them. The CDR3 totals 13 residues. CDR3 in DNA: TGTGCCAGCAGCGCGGACAGTAACACTGAAGCTTTCTTT. Its translation: CASSADSNTEAFF.

The chain combines TRBV6-5 with TRBJ2-7, with 10 nucleotides matching TRBD1. This CDR3 is built from 13 residues. With 6 bases clipped from V and 3 bases from J, the junction kept 2 bases outside the gene matches. The germline V gene has CDR1 MNHEY and CDR2 SVGAGI. In nucleotides, the CDR3 is TGTGCCAGCAGGGGGACAGGGGTCTACGAGCAGTACTTC. This codes for CASRGTGVYEQYF.

This clone showed up just once. The V gene is TRBV2, the J gene TRBJ2-7, with a tentative D call TRBD2 (5 bases). V was clipped by 4 bases and J by 2 bases, with 6 bases between them. Germline loops: CDR1 SNHLY, CDR2 FYNNEI. The CDR3 totals 12 residues. Here the CDR3 reads CASSGTAYEQYF. CDR3 bases: TGTGCCAGCAGTGGGACTGCCTACGAGCAGTACTTC. The variable domain in full, completed from reference TRBV2 and TRBJ2-7, reads EPEVTQTPSHQVTQMGQEVILRCVPISNHLYFYWYRQILGQKVEFLVSFYNNEISEKSEIFDDQFSVERPDGSNFTLKIRSTKLEDSAMYFCASSGTAYEQYFGPGTRLTVT.

This clone was found once. This chain links TRBV18 with TRBJ1-1, with TRBD1 as a possible D gene (5 bases). CDR1 and CDR2 (germline): KGHSH, LQKENI. The CDR3 runs to 16 residues. Trimming stripped 6 bases from V and 7 bases from J, with 24 bases between. CDR3 DNA: TGTGCCAGCTCCTTGGGACTTGGGGCTAATATAGGTGAAGCTTTCTTT. Protein: CASSLGLGANIGEAFF. The full variable domain, with the rest looked up from reference TRBV18 and TRBJ1-1, is NAGVMQNPRHLVRRRGQEARLRCSPMKGHSHVYWYRQLPEEGLKFMVYLQKENIIDESGMPKERFSAEFPKEGPSILRIQQVVRGDSAAYFCASSLGLGANIGEAFFGQGTRLTVV.

This sequence joins TRBV19 and TRBJ2-1; D is unresolved. CDR1 and CDR2 (germline): LNHDA, SQIVND (reference sequence). CDR3 length: 15 residues. Trimming took off 3 bases at V and 2 bases at J, with 11 bases between the two ends. CDR3 protein: CASSMLGGTYNEQFF. The DNA for the CDR3 is TGTGCCAGTAGTATGTTAGGCGGAACCTACAATGAGCAGTTCTTC. The full variable domain, rest sourced from reference TRBV19 and TRBJ2-1, is DGGITQSPKYLFRKEGQNVTLSCEQNLNHDAMYWYRQDPGQGLRLIYYSQIVNDFQKGDIAEGYSVSREKKESFPLTVTSAQKNPTAFYLCASSMLGGTYNEQFFGPGTRLTVL.